These 15 T cell receptor beta chains came from one sample sequenced in a study of blood T cell repertoires in COVID-19. The table came from immunoSEQ multiplex PCR; TCRdb's copy has only in-frame clones and leaves some out. Among about 160,000 clones listed, approximately 81% were seen once. Sample: peripheral blood. The receptors shown here come from a human donor with acute or convalescent COVID-19. The donor label of this sample is uncertain.

The chain has TRBV27 and TRBJ1-5; D gene uncertain. Trimming stripped 0 bases from V and 3 bases from J, with 3 bases between. Germline V gives CDR1 MNHEY, CDR2 SMNVEV (reference sequence). The length of the CDR3 is 13 residues. CDR3 bases: TGTGCCAGCAGTTTATCCGTCAATCAGCCCCAGCATTTT. Amino acids: CASSLSVNQPQHF.

J is TRBJ1-3 and V is TRBV5-1, with 9 positions matching TRBD1. Trimming took 0 bases from V and 4 from J; bases not matched to a gene: 5. Germline V gene lookup returns CDR1 SGHRS and CDR2 YFSETQ. The CDR3 extends over 16 amino acids. The CDR3 DNA is TGCGCCAGCAGCTTGGGGACAGGGGAATACGGAAACACCATATATTTT. It yields the protein CASSLGTGEYGNTIYF.

The chain employs TRBV5-1 and TRBJ2-7; the match to TRBD2 covers 9 bases. The CDR3 spans 16 residues. The trim removed 0 bases at V and 7 bases at J, leaving 11 bases unmatched. Germline CDR1 is SGHRS and CDR2 is YFSETQ. DNA for the CDR3: TGCGCCAGCAGCTTGGCCCGCGGGGGGGCGGGAGGTGAGCAGTACTTC. Translating it yields CASSLARGGAGGEQYF.

This sequence joins TRBV19 and TRBJ1-2; 7 bases match TRBD1. Germline V gene lookup returns CDR1 LNHDA and CDR2 SQIVND (reference sequence). Unmatched junction bases numbered 8, after V lost 3 bases and J lost 4 bases. The CDR3 length is 15 residues. The CDR3 nucleotides read TGTGCCAGTAGTATCTCGGGACAGCCCGTCTATGGCTACACCTTC. Its translation: CASSISGQPVYGYTF.

The J gene is TRBJ1-5, the V gene TRBV5-4, with TRBD1 matching over 8 bases. The germline V gene has CDR1 SGHNT and CDR2 YYREEE (reference sequence). The trim removed 4 bases at V and 4 bases at J, leaving 7 bases unmatched. CDR3 length equals 15 residues. The CDR3 coding sequence is TGTGCCAGCAGCCAAGGGACAGGTGCTAATCAGCCCCAGCATTTT. Its translation: CASSQGTGANQPQHF. Variable domain in full (rest from reference TRBV5-4 and TRBJ1-5): ETGVTQSPTHLIKTRGQQVTLRCSSQSGHNTVSWYQQALGQGPQFIFQYYREEENGRGNFPPRFSGLQFPNYSSELNVNALELDDSALYLCASSQGTGANQPQHFGDGTRLSIL.

The rearrangement uses TRBV18 and TRBJ1-1, with a tentative D call TRBD1 (5 bases). The CDR3 totals 13 residues. V lost 1 base and J 8 bases, leaving 11 bases between the germline ends. Per the germline V gene, CDR1 is KGHSH and CDR2 is LQKENI. The CDR3 reads CASSPLQGGEAFF. The CDR3, as DNA: TGTGCCAGCTCACCACTGCAGGGTGGGGAAGCTTTCTTT. Together with reference TRBV18 and TRBJ1-1, the CDR3 gives the full variable domain: NAGVMQNPRHLVRRRGQEARLRCSPMKGHSHVYWYRQLPEEGLKFMVYLQKENIIDESGMPKERFSAEFPKEGPSILRIQQVVRGDSAAYFCASSPLQGGEAFFGQGTRLTVV.

This chain links TRBV7-9 with TRBJ2-2, with 10 bases aligning to TRBD1. The CDR3 consists of 14 residues. CDR1 is SEHNR and CDR2 is FQNEAQ in the germline V gene (reference sequence). Trimming at V came to 5 bases and at J to 9 bases, leaving 6 bases not matched to a gene. CDR3 bases: TGTGCCAGCAGCCCCGACAGGGGGCAAAGGGAGCTGTTTTTT. This encodes CASSPDRGQRELFF.

The genes are TRBV6-5 and TRBJ1-4; a weak D match, TRBD1 (5 bases). CDR1 is MNHEY, CDR2 SVGAGI, per germline. The CDR3 has 14 residues. V was shortened by 5 bases and J by 3 bases, with 10 bases between the two germline ends. DNA for the CDR3: TGTGCCAGCAGTATAGGGGTGGCTAATGAAAAACTGTTTTTT. This codes for CASSIGVANEKLFF.

The chain employs TRBV12-3 or TRBV12-4 and TRBJ1-5; maybe TRBD1 (6 bases). Trimming pared 6 bases from V and 4 bases from J, leaving 10 bases between. This CDR3 is built from 13 residues. This CDR3 is CASRGARNQPQHF. CDR3 nucleotides: TGTGCCAGCAGGGGGGCGAGGAATCAGCCCCAGCATTTT.

The J gene is TRBJ2-3, the V gene TRBV5-6, with a possible D match to TRBD2 (6 bases). In germline, CDR1 is SGHDT, CDR2 YYEEEE. This CDR3 has 15 residues. Trimming pared 4 bases from V and 0 bases from J, leaving 12 bases between. CDR3 loop: CASSLGGWSTDTQYF. CDR3 DNA: TGTGCCAGCAGCCTTGGGGGGTGGAGCACAGATACGCAGTATTTT.

The chain carries TRBV2 and TRBJ1-1, with D tentatively TRBD1 (5 bases). Germline CDR1 SNHLY, CDR2 FYNNEI. The CDR3 totals 12 residues. V lost 6 bases and J 6 bases, leaving 11 bases between the germline ends. CDR3 nucleotides: TGTGCCAGCAGGCCAGGGCGAGCTGAAGCTTTCTTT. Amino acid sequence: CASRPGRAEAFF. The whole variable domain, filled in from reference TRBV2 and TRBJ1-1, reads EPEVTQTPSHQVTQMGQEVILRCVPISNHLYFYWYRQILGQKVEFLVSFYNNEISEKSEIFDDQFSVERPDGSNFTLKIRSTKLEDSAMYFCASRPGRAEAFFGQGTRLTVV.

The CDR3: CASSVGGTEGNTIYF. The DNA of the CDR3 is TGTGCCAGCAGCGTAGGGGGGACAGAAGGAAACACCATATATTTT. This rearrangement joins TRBV9 to TRBJ1-3, with 7 positions matching TRBD1. Trimming at V came to 0 bases and at J to 4 bases, leaving 4 bases not matched to a gene. This CDR3 is 15 amino acids long. Germline V CDR1 and CDR2: SGDLS, YYNGEE.

The chain uses TRBV11-2 and TRBJ1-3; unclear D gene. Trimming stripped 4 bases from V and 0 bases from J, with 13 bases between. Germline lookup yields CDR1 SGHAT and CDR2 FQNNGV. The CDR3 runs to 16 residues. The CDR3 loop reads CASSSRDTGSGNTIYF. CDR3 in DNA: TGTGCCAGCAGCTCCCGGGATACCGGCTCTGGAAACACCATATATTTT.

This clone turned up a few times. The chain links TRBV9 to TRBJ2-5, with D perhaps TRBD2 (5 bases). Trimming removed 1 base from V and 5 bases from J, with 21 bases in between. The CDR3 is 17 residues long. Germline CDR1 reads SGDLS; CDR2 reads YYNGEE. CDR3 residues: CASSVSASMILGETQYF. CDR3 DNA sequence: TGTGCCAGCAGCGTATCGGCTAGCATGATATTAGGGGAGACCCAGTACTTC.

The chain uses TRBV19 and TRBJ1-2; 7 bases fit TRBD1. With 6 bases clipped from V and 0 bases from J, the junction kept 4 bases outside the gene matches. From germline, CDR1 is LNHDA and CDR2 SQIVND (reference sequence). The CDR3 loop spans 14 amino acids. The CDR3 sequence: CASSRQGTNYGYTF. CDR3 DNA: TGTGCCAGTAGCCGACAGGGAACTAACTATGGCTACACCTTC.